This TCR beta chain originates from a study of blood T cell repertoires in COVID-19. The overall study: The United States, Italy and Spain supplied acute and convalescent COVID-19 samples. Sources were T cells, B-cell-depleted T cells, or PBMCs; the material itself was cDNA or gDNA.

This clone was counted at least ten times. The junction had 10 bases not matched to a gene; V was cut back by 0 bases and J by 4 bases. Looked up from germline, CDR1 is LNHDA and CDR2 is SQIVND (reference sequence). CDR3 length: 17 residues. Original data processing: Estimation of nucleated cell counts was performed using reference gene primer amplification. The method was immunoSEQ multiplex PCR; TCRdb's version includes in-frame clones alone and lacks a portion of them. That table is the source of V, J and clone size, and D and trimming were worked out from the DNA. The sample records 200,000 to 250,000 clones, roughly nine tenths being singletons.

The chain has TRBV19 and TRBJ1-2; 8 bases align to TRBD1. Sample: peripheral blood. The sequence was obtained from a man in his 60s who had recovered from COVID-19. CDR3 sequence reads: CASSIDRGTGSFYGYTF. As DNA, the CDR3 is TGTGCCAGTAGTATAGATCGGGGGACAGGATCCTTCTATGGCTACACCTTC.